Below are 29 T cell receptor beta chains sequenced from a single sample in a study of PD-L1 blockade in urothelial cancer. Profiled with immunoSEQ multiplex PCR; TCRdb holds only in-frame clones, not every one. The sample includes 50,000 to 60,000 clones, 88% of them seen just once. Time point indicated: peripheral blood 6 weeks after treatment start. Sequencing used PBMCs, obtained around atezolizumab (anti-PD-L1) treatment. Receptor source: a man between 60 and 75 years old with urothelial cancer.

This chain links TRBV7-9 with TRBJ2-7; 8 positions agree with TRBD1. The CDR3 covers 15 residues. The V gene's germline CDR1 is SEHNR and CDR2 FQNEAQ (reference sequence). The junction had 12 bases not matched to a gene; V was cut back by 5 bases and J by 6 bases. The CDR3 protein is CASSPLVQGATEQYF. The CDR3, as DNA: TGTGCCAGCAGCCCCCTGGTGCAGGGGGCGACCGAGCAGTACTTC.

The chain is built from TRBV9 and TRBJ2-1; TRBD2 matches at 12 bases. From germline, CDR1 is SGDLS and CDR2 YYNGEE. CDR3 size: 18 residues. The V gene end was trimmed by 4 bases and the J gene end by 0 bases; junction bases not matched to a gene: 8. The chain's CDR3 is CASSPGTSGFSSYNEQFF. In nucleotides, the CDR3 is TGTGCCAGCAGCCCGGGGACTAGCGGGTTTAGCTCCTACAATGAGCAGTTCTTC.

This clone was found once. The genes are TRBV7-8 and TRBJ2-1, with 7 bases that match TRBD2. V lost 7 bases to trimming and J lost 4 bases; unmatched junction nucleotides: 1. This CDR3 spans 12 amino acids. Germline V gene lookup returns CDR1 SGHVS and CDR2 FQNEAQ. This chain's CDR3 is CASTGGYNEQFF. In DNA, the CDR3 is TGTGCCAGCACCGGGGGGTACAATGAGCAGTTCTTC. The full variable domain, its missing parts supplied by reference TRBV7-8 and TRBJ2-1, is GAGVSQSPRYKVAKRGQDVALRCDPISGHVSLFWYQQALGQGPEFLTYFQNEAQLDKSGLPSDRFFAERPEGSVSTLKIQRTQQEDSAVYLCASTGGYNEQFFGPGTRLTVL.

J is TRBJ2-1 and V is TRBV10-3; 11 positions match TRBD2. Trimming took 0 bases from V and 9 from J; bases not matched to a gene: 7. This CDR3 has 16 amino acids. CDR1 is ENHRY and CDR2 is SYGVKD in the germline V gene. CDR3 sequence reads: CAISESLAGGGGEQFF. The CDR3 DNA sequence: TGTGCCATCAGTGAGTCCCTAGCGGGAGGCGGGGGTGAGCAGTTCTTC.

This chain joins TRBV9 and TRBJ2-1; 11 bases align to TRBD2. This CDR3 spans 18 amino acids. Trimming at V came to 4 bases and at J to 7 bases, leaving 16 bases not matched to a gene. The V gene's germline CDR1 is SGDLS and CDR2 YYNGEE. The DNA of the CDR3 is TGTGCCAGCAGCCCCCGCCCAACTAGCGGGAGTTGGGGAAATGAGCAGTTCTTC. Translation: CASSPRPTSGSWGNEQFF.

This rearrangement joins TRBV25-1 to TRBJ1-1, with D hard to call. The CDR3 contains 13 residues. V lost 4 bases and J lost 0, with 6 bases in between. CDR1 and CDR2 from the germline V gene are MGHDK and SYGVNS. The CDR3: CASSVSMNTEAFF. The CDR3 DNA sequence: TGTGCCAGCAGTGTTAGTATGAACACTGAAGCTTTCTTT. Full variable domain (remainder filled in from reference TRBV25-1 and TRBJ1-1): EADIYQTPRYLVIGTGKKITLECSQTMGHDKMYWYQQDPGMELHLIHYSYGVNSTEKGDLSSESTVSRIRTEHFPLTLESARPSHTSQYLCASSVSMNTEAFFGQGTRLTVV.

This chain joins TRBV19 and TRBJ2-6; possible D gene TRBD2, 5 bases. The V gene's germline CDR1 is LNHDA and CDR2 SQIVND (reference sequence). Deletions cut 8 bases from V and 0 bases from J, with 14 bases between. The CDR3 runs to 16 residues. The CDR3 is CASQSGISSGANVLTF. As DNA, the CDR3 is TGTGCCAGTCAAAGCGGCATCAGCTCTGGGGCCAACGTCCTGACTTTC.

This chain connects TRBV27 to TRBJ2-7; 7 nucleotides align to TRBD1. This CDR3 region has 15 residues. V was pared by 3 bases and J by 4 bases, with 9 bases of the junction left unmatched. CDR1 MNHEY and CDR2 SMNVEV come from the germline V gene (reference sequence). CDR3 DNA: TGTGCCAGCAGTTTCCACGACAGGGCTCTATACGAGCAGTACTTC. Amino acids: CASSFHDRALYEQYF.

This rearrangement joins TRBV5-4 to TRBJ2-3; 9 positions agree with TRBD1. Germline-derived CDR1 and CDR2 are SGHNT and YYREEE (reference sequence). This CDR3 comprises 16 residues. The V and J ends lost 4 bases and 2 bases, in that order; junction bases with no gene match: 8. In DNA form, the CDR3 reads TGTGCCAGCAGCAAGGGCGGGACAGGGTTCACAGATACGCAGTATTTT. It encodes CASSKGGTGFTDTQYF.

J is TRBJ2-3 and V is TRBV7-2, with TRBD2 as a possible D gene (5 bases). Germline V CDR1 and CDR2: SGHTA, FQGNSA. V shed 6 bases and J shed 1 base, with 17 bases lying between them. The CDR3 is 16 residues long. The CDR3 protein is CASRAPGVRGTDTQYF. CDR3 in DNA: TGTGCCAGCAGAGCCCCCGGGGTGAGGGGCACAGATACGCAGTATTTT.

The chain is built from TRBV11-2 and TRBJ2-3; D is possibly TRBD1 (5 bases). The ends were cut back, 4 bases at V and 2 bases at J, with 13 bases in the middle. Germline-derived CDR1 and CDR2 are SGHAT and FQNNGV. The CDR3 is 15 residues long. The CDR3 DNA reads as TGTGCCAGCAGCTCTTCGCGTGGGGCCACAGATACGCAGTATTTT. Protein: CASSSSRGATDTQYF. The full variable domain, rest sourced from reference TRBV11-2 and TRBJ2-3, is EAGVAQSPRYKIIEKRQSVAFWCNPISGHATLYWYQQILGQGPKLLIQFQNNGVVDDSQLPKDRFSAERLKGVDSTLKIQPAKLEDSAVYLCASSSSRGATDTQYFGPGTRLTVL.

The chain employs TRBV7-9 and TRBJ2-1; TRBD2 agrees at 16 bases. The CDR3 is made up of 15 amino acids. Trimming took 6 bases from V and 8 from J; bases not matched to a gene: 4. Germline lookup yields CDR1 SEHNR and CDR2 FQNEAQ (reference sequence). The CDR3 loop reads CASRSGTSGRDEQFF. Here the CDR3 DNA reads TGTGCCAGCAGGTCCGGGACTAGCGGGAGGGATGAGCAGTTCTTC.

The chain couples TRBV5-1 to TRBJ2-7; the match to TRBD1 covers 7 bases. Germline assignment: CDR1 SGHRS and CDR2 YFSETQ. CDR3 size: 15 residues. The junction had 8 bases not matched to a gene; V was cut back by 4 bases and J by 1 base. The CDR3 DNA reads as TGCGCCAGCAGCCCAGGACAGGAGCATTCCTACGAGCAGTACTTC. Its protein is CASSPGQEHSYEQYF. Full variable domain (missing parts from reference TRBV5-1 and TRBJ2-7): KAGVTQTPRYLIKTRGQQVTLSCSPISGHRSVSWYQQTPGQGLQFLFEYFSETQRNKGNFPGRFSGRQFSNSRSEMNVSTLELGDSALYLCASSPGQEHSYEQYFGPGTRLTVT.

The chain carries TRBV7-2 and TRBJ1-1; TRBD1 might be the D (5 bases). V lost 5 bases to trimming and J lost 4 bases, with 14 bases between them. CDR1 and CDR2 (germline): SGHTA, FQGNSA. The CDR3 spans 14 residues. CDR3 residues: CASSIKYGGTEAFF. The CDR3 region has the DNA TGTGCCAGCAGCATAAAATACGGGGGCACTGAAGCTTTCTTT.

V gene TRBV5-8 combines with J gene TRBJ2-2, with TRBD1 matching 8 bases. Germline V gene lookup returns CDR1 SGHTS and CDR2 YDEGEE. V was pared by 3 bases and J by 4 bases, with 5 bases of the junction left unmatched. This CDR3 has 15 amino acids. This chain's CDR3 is CASSSGQGSTGELFF. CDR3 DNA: TGTGCCAGCAGCTCAGGACAGGGAAGCACCGGGGAGCTGTTTTTT. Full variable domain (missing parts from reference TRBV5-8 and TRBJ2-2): EAGVTQSPTHLIKTRGQQATLRCSPISGHTSVYWYQQALGLGLQFLLWYDEGEERNRGNFPPRFSGRQFPNYSSELNVNALELEDSALYLCASSSGQGSTGELFFGEGSRLTVL.

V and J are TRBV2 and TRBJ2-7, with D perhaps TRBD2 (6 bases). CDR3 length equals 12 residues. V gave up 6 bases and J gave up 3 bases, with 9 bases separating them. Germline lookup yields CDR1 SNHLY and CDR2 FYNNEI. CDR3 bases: TGTGCCAGCAGGGGAGGCGGCTACGAGCAGTACTTC. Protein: CASRGGGYEQYF.

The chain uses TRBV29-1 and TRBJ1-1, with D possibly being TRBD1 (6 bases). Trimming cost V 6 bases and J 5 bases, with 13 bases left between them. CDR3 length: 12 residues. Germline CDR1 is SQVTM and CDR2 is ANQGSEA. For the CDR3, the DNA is TGCAGCGTGTTCAGGGGTGGGACTGAAGCTTTCTTT. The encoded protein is CSVFRGGTEAFF.

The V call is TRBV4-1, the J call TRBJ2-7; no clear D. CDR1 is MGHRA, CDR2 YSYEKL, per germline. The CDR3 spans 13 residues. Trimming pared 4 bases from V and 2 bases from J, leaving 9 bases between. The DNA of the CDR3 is TGCGCCAGCAGCCCCGCGGTCCCCTACGAGCAGTACTTC. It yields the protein CASSPAVPYEQYF.

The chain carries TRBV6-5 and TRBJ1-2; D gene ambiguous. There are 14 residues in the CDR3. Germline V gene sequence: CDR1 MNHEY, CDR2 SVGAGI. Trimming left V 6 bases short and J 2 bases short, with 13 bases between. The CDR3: CASRKEGGNYGYTF. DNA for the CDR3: TGTGCCAGCAGAAAAGAGGGAGGCAACTATGGCTACACCTTC.

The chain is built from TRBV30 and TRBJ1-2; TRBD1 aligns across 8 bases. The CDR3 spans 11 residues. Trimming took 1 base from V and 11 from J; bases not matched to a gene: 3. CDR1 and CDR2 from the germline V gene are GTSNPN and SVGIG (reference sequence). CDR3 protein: CAWSDDRGYTF. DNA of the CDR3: TGTGCCTGGAGTGACGACAGGGGATACACCTTC.

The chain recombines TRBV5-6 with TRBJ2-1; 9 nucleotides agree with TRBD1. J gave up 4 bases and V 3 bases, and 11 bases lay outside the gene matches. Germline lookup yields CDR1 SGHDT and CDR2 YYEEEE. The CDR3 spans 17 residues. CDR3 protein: CASSWGSRQGVYNEQFF. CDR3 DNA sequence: TGTGCCAGCAGCTGGGGGAGTCGACAGGGGGTATACAATGAGCAGTTCTTC. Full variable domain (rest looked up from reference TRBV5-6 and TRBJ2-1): DAGVTQSPTHLIKTRGQQVTLRCSPKSGHDTVSWYQQALGQGPQFIFQYYEEEERQRGNFPDRFSGHQFPNYSSELNVNALLLGDSALYLCASSWGSRQGVYNEQFFGPGTRLTVL.

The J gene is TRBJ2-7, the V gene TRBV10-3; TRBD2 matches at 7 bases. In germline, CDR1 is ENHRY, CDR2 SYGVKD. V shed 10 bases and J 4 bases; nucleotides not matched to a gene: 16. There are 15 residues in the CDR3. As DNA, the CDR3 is TGTGCCACCTGGGGGGGGACCTTGGACGTATACGAGCAGTACTTC. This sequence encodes CATWGGTLDVYEQYF.

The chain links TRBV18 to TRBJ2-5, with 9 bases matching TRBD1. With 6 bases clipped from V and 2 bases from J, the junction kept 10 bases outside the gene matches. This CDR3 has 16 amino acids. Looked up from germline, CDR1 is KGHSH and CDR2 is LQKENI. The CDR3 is CASSHQLGQGQETQYF. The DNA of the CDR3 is TGTGCCAGCTCGCACCAGTTAGGACAGGGGCAAGAGACCCAGTACTTC.

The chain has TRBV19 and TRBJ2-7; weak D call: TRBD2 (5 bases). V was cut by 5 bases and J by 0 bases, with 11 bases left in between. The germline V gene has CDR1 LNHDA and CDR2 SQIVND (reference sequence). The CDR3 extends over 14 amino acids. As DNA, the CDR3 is TGTGCCAGTAGTCCCCGGACTTTCTCCTACGAGCAGTACTTC. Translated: CASSPRTFSYEQYF.

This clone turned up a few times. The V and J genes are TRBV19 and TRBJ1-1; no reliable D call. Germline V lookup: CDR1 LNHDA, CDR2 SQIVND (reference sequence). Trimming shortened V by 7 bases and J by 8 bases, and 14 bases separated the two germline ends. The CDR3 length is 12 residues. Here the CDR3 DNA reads TGTGCCAGTACCCGTCGCGCGTACGAAGCTTTCTTT. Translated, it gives CASTRRAYEAFF.

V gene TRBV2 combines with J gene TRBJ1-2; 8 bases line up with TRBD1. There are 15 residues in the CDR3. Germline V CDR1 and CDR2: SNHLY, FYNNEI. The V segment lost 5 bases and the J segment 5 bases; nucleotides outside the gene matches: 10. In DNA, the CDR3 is TGTGCCAGCAGTACCGGACAGGGAAGCTCTTATGGCTACACCTTC. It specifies CASSTGQGSSYGYTF. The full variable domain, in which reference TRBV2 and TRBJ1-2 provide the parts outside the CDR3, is EPEVTQTPSHQVTQMGQEVILRCVPISNHLYFYWYRQILGQKVEFLVSFYNNEISEKSEIFDDQFSVERPDGSNFTLKIRSTKLEDSAMYFCASSTGQGSSYGYTFGSGTRLTVV.

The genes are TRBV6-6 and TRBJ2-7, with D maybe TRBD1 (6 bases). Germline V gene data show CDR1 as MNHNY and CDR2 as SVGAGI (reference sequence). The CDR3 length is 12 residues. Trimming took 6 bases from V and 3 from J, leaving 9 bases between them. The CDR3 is CASSGQNYEQYF. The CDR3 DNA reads TGTGCCAGCAGCGGACAGAACTACGAGCAGTACTTC.

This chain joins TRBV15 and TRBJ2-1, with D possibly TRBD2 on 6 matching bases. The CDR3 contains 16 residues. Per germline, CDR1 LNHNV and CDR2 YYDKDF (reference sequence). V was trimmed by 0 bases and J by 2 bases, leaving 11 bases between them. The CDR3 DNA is TGTGCCACCAGCAGAGATTTCGGAGGGACCTACAATGAGCAGTTCTTC. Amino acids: CATSRDFGGTYNEQFF. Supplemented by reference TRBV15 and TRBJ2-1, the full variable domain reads DAMVIQNPRYQVTQFGKPVTLSCSQTLNHNVMYWYQQKSSQAPKLLFHYYDKDFNNEADTPDNFQSRRPNTSFCFLDIRSPGLGDTAMYLCATSRDFGGTYNEQFFGPGTRLTVL.

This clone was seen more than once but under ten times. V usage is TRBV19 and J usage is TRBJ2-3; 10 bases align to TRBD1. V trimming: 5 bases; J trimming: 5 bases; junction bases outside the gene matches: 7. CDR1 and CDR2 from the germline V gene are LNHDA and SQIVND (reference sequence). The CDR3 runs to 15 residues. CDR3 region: CASSADRGLGDTQYF. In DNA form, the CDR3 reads TGTGCCAGTAGTGCCGACAGGGGGCTGGGAGATACGCAGTATTTT.